This TCR beta chain was observed in a study of T cells in Graves' hyperthyroidism and ophthalmopathy. In the study overall: Staff took peripheral blood when the initial diagnosis was made, before any treatment began.

Points from the study as a whole: Prediction of ophthalmopathy progression came a median around 7.1 months pre-onset.

A few counts support this clonotype. Its antigen is unidentified. One end of the junction is discordant with germline, which a read error may explain. Template material for amplifying TCR beta CDR3 regions consisted of RNA transcripts. The HTBI set primed first-round TCR CDR3 RT-PCR. Each CDR3 protein gets one entry after TCRdb re-called the multiplex PCR reads with MiXCR. The sample has around 690,000 distinct CDR3 sequences, around 20% seen once. Sequenced: blood. The TCR originated in a man aged 25-45 years with Graves' ophthalmopathy.

CDR3 amino acids: CAGSLASVPSSGNTIYF. CDR3 bases: TGTGCCGGCAGCTTGGCCTCAGTCCCGTCCTCTGGAAACACCATATATTTT. The chain recombines TRBV5-5 with TRBJ1-3, with no clear D. Germline CDR1 reads SGHKS; CDR2 reads YYEKEE (reference sequence). The CDR3 contains 17 residues.